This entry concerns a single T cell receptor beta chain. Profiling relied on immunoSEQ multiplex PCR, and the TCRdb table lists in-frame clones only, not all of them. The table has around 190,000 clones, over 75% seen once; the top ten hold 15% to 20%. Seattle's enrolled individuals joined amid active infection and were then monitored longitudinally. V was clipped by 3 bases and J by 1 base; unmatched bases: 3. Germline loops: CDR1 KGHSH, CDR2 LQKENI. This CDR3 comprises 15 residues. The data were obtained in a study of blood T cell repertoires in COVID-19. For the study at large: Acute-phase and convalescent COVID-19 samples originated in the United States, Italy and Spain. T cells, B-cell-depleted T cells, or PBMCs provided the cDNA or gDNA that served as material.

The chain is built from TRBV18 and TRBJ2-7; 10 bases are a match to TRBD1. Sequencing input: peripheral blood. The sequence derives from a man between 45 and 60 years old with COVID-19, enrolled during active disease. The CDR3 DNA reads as TGTGCCAGCTCACCCGGGGACAGGGGTTCCTACGAGCAGTACTTC. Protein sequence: CASSPGDRGSYEQYF.